Each of the 11 T cell receptor beta chains below was sequenced from the same sample in a study of Ad26.COV2.S vaccination and SARS-CoV-2 variants. Using immunoSEQ multiplex PCR, the repertoire was profiled, and TCRdb retains in-frame clones only, with some absent. The table shows 350,000 to 500,000 clones, with roughly 90% occurring only once. As to treatment: 15 to 20 received Ad26.COV2.S at low or high dose, single or two shots; roughly 5 received placebo; per-sample allocation not given. Sampling was done on day 63 after the first vaccine or placebo injection. This material consisted of peripheral blood, taken in a trial of Ad26.COV2.S vaccine versus placebo. These TCRs come from a person between 18 and 65 years old who received the Ad26.COV2.S COVID-19 vaccine or a placebo.

The V call is TRBV4-1, the J call TRBJ2-2; D is uncertain. CDR1 is MGHRA, CDR2 YSYEKL, per germline. V lost 2 bases and J 1 base, leaving 5 bases between the germline ends. This CDR3 contains 14 residues. CDR3: CASSQSRNTGELFF. The CDR3 DNA is TGCGCCAGCAGCCAATCCAGGAACACCGGGGAGCTGTTTTTT.

The chain uses TRBV6-6 and TRBJ2-7, with a weak D call TRBD2 (5 bases). CDR1 MNHNY and CDR2 SVGAGI come from the germline V gene (reference sequence). V was cut by 5 bases and J by 3 bases, with 11 bases left in between. The CDR3 runs 13 residues. The CDR3: CASSRLTNYEQYF. CDR3 DNA sequence: TGTGCCAGCAGTCGACTAACTAACTACGAGCAGTACTTC.

The rearrangement uses TRBV7-9 and TRBJ2-5; the D is unclear. V was clipped by 2 bases and J by 5 bases, with 9 bases between them. The germline V gene has CDR1 SEHNR and CDR2 FQNEAQ (reference sequence). CDR3 length: 13 amino acids. The CDR3 DNA reads TGTGCCAGCAGCTTAAACAACGTGGAGACCCAGTACTTC. Its translation is CASSLNNVETQYF.

This clone has more than one count but fewer than ten. The chain joins TRBV7-2 to TRBJ2-5; 10 nucleotides line up with TRBD1. Germline loops: CDR1 SGHTA, CDR2 FQGNSA. Trimming at V came to 3 bases and at J to 5 bases, leaving 6 bases not matched to a gene. This CDR3 spans 15 amino acids. CDR3 sequence: CASSFWDRGGETQYF. DNA for the CDR3: TGTGCCAGCAGCTTCTGGGACAGGGGTGGGGAGACCCAGTACTTC. The full variable domain, its missing parts supplied by reference TRBV7-2 and TRBJ2-5, is GAGVSQSPSNKVTEKGKDVELRCDPISGHTALYWYRQSLGQGLEFLIYFQGNSAPDKSGLPSDRFSAERTGGSVSTLTIQRTQQEDSAVYLCASSFWDRGGETQYFGPGTRLLVL.

The J gene is TRBJ2-7, the V gene TRBV7-7, with D possibly called TRBD1 or TRBD2 (5 bases each). The CDR3 sequence is 15 residues long. Germline CDR1 and CDR2: SSHAT and FNYEAQ (reference sequence). V lost 3 bases, J lost 1 base, and 13 bases lay in between. In DNA form, the CDR3 reads TGTGCCAGCAGCTTCGGGACGGGGTCTTCCTACGAGCAGTACTTC. Translated: CASSFGTGSSYEQYF.

V gene TRBV7-9 combines with J gene TRBJ2-5; 11 bases match TRBD1. Trimming at V came to 5 bases and at J to 4 bases, leaving 12 bases not matched to a gene. CDR3 length equals 17 residues. Per the germline V gene, CDR1 is SEHNR and CDR2 is FQNEAQ (reference sequence). CDR3 DNA sequence: TGTGCCAGCAGCCCAGGCGCCTGGACAGGGGGCAGAGAGACCCAGTACTTC. This encodes CASSPGAWTGGRETQYF.

In its sample, this clone was seen once. The chain recombines TRBV12-3 or TRBV12-4 with TRBJ1-5, with TRBD1 as a possible D gene (6 bases). The CDR3 has 13 residues. The V and J ends lost 9 bases and 2 bases respectively, with 11 bases between them. The CDR3 protein is CASQGRGNQPQHF. The CDR3 nucleotides are TGTGCCAGTCAGGGGAGGGGCAATCAGCCCCAGCATTTT.

This clone was found once. CDR3 sequence reads: CASSPRWAGGIDTQYF. Here the CDR3 DNA reads TGTGCCAGCAGCCCGCGATGGGCGGGGGGCATAGATACGCAGTATTTT. The J gene is TRBJ2-3, the V gene TRBV7-3, with 8 nucleotides matching TRBD2. The CDR3 spans 16 residues. CDR1 and CDR2 (germline): SGHTA, FQGTGA. Germline trimming cut 5 bases from V and 5 bases from J; bases unmatched to any gene: 12.

The V call is TRBV25-1, the J call TRBJ1-6; D ambiguous. The germline V gene encodes CDR1 MGHDK and CDR2 SYGVNS. There are 16 residues in the CDR3. V gave up 6 bases and J gave up 9 bases, with 21 bases separating them. The DNA for the CDR3 is TGTGCCAGCAGCGCAACCCTCAGCGACCGTGGTTCACCCCTCCACTTT. Translated, it gives CASSATLSDRGSPLHF.

This clone was seen a single time. The V gene is TRBV7-3, the J gene TRBJ2-2; 11 nucleotides line up with TRBD2. V gave up 8 bases and J gave up 6 bases; unmatched junction bases: 8. The CDR3 is 15 residues long. Germline CDR1 SGHTA, CDR2 FQGTGA. The CDR3 region is CASRYLTSGAGELFF. Written as DNA, the CDR3 is TGTGCCAGCCGTTATTTGACTAGCGGGGCCGGGGAGCTGTTTTTT. Full variable domain (missing parts from reference TRBV7-3 and TRBJ2-2): GAGVSQTPSNKVTEKGKYVELRCDPISGHTALYWYRQSLGQGPEFLIYFQGTGAADDSGLPNDRFFAVRPEGSVSTLKIQRTERGDSAVYLCASRYLTSGAGELFFGEGSRLTVL.

This clone was seen a handful of times. The chain combines TRBV5-1 with TRBJ2-7, with 9 bases identical to TRBD2. V gave up 0 bases and J gave up 3 bases; unmatched junction bases: 10. Germline CDR1 is SGHRS and CDR2 is YFSETQ. CDR3 length: 17 residues. As DNA, the CDR3 is TGCGCCAGCAGCTTGGCAACTAGCGGGTCCTTCAACTACGAGCAGTACTTC. As protein: CASSLATSGSFNYEQYF.